This record concerns one T cell receptor beta chain sequence. Its specificity is unknown. The data derive from a study of T cell repertoires and HLA-DP antigens. Whole-study context: Average DNA input: roughly 230 ng for CD137+CD4+ sorts, 1,200 ng pre-culture.

Profiled with immunoSEQ multiplex PCR; TCRdb holds only in-frame clones, not every one. The sample yields some 110,000 clones, 80% to 95% seen once. The specimen sequenced was CD4+ T cells from PBMCs. The TCR sequence derives from a woman aged 18-29 years in good health and CMV-seronegative.

CDR3 bases: TGCGCCAGCAGCCAAGATATGGGGAACTATGGCTACACCTTC. It translates to CASSQDMGNYGYTF. This chain connects TRBV4-3 to TRBJ1-2; no reliable D call. The germline gives CDR1 LGHNA, CDR2 YSLEER. With 0 bases removed from V and 2 bases from J, the gap between germline ends came to 7 bases. The CDR3 spans 14 residues.